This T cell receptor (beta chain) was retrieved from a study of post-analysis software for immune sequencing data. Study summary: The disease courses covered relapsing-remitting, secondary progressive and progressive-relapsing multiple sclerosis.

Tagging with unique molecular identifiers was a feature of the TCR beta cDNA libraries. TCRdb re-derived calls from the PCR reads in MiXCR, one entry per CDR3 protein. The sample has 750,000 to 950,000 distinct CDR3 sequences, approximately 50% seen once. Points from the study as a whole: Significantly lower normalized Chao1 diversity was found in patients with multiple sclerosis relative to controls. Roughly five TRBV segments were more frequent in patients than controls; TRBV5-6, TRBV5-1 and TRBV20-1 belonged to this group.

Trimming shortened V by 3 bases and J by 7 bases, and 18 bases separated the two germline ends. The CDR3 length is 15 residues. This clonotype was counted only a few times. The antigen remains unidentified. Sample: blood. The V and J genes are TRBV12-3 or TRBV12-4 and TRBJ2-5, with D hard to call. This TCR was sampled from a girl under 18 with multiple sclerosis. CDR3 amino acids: CASSFRALPKGTQYF. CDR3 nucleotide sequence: TGTGCCAGCAGTTTTCGGGCACTTCCGAAAGGGACCCAGTACTTC.